These 29 T cell receptor beta chains came from one sample sequenced in a study of OX40 agonist ivuxolimab in advanced cancers. The library was built by means of the immunoSEQ multiplex PCR assay. TCRdb carries this immuneACCESS record with in-frame sequences only. Its versions omit some clonotypes, under half of them owing to an unresolved V gene in the studies checked, with the rest unexplained. This sample gives approximately 50,000 clones in total; roughly 83% of them show up just once. The top ten constitute around 12% of the sample. The sample was CD4+ or CD8+ T cells sorted from blood, taken in a trial of the OX40 agonist ivuxolimab. All receptors come from an adult with an advanced solid tumor such as melanoma, head and neck, liver or kidney cancer.

This clone came up once. CDR3 bases: TGTGCCAGCAGCTCCTACAGGGGGAGCTCTGGAAACACCATATATTTT. Translating gives CASSSYRGSSGNTIYF. The gene calls are TRBV7-8 and TRBJ1-3, with TRBD1 identical over 8 bases. Germline CDR1 reads SGHVS; CDR2 reads FQNEAQ. The V segment lost 4 bases and the J segment 0 bases; nucleotides outside the gene matches: 5. The CDR3 extends over 16 amino acids. Full variable domain (missing parts from reference TRBV7-8 and TRBJ1-3): GAGVSQSPRYKVAKRGQDVALRCDPISGHVSLFWYQQALGQGPEFLTYFQNEAQLDKSGLPSDRFFAERPEGSVSTLKIQRTQQEDSAVYLCASSSYRGSSGNTIYFGEGSWLTVV.

This chain joins TRBV10-3 and TRBJ2-5, with TRBD2 identical over 14 bases. J was trimmed by 5 bases and V by 4 bases; bases with no gene match: 6. The CDR3 contains 16 residues. In germline, CDR1 is ENHRY, CDR2 SYGVKD. The CDR3, as DNA: TGTGCCATCAGTGGACTAGCGGGAGGGTTGGGGGAGACCCAGTACTTC. Translating it yields CAISGLAGGLGETQYF.

This chain uses TRBV6-6 with TRBJ2-3, with D possibly being TRBD2 (6 bases). V was clipped by 7 bases and J by 0 bases, with 14 bases between them. Per germline, CDR1 MNHNY and CDR2 SVGAGI (reference sequence). The CDR3 has 15 amino acids. CDR3 protein: CASTNGGPSTDTQYF. The CDR3 nucleotides read TGTGCCAGCACCAACGGAGGGCCTAGCACAGATACGCAGTATTTT.

V usage is TRBV2 and J usage is TRBJ2-3; maybe TRBD2 (6 bases). Trimming took 2 bases from V and 2 from J, leaving 11 bases between them. The germline V gene has CDR1 SNHLY and CDR2 FYNNEI. The CDR3 has 15 residues. CDR3 amino acids: CASSERDFPTDTQYF. Here the CDR3 DNA reads TGTGCCAGCAGTGAAAGGGACTTCCCCACAGATACGCAGTATTTT.

The chain carries TRBV28 and TRBJ1-2; 8 positions match TRBD1. There are 16 residues in the CDR3. With 5 bases clipped from V and 4 bases from J, the junction kept 12 bases outside the gene matches. Germline CDR1 is MDHEN and CDR2 is SYDVKM. The CDR3 is CASSRTGTARAYGYTF. CDR3 in DNA: TGTGCCAGCAGTCGGACAGGGACGGCCCGAGCCTATGGCTACACCTTC.

The V call is TRBV19, the J call TRBJ2-7; the match to TRBD2 covers 16 bases. Trimming removed 5 bases from V and 4 bases from J; junction bases left unmatched: 5. This CDR3 has 16 amino acids. CDR1 and CDR2 from the germline V gene are LNHDA and SQIVND (reference sequence). The CDR3 sequence: CASSGGTSGRDYEQYF. The DNA of the CDR3 is TGTGCCAGTAGTGGCGGGACTAGCGGGAGGGATTACGAGCAGTACTTC.

This chain links TRBV7-9 with TRBJ2-5; 12 nucleotides align to TRBD2. Trimming cost V 1 base and J 0 bases; bases outside gene matches: 9. The germline gives CDR1 SEHNR, CDR2 FQNEAQ (reference sequence). The CDR3 is made up of 19 amino acids. In DNA, the CDR3 is TGTGCCAGCAGCTTAGGTTTAGGGACTAGCGGGCCTAACCAAGAGACCCAGTACTTC. Translated: CASSLGLGTSGPNQETQYF.

The rearrangement joins TRBV18 to TRBJ2-3; perhaps TRBD2 as D (6 bases). Trimming took off 2 bases at V and 3 bases at J, with 12 bases between the two ends. There are 15 residues in the CDR3. The germline V gene has CDR1 KGHSH and CDR2 LQKENI. The CDR3 here is CASSPRGGETDTQYF. DNA of the CDR3: TGTGCCAGCTCACCAAGGGGCGGGGAAACAGATACGCAGTATTTT. The whole variable domain, remainder taken from reference TRBV18 and TRBJ2-3, is NAGVMQNPRHLVRRRGQEARLRCSPMKGHSHVYWYRQLPEEGLKFMVYLQKENIIDESGMPKERFSAEFPKEGPSILRIQQVVRGDSAAYFCASSPRGGETDTQYFGPGTRLTVL.

The genes are TRBV28 and TRBJ1-1; 12 bases fit TRBD1. CDR3 size: 17 residues. Trimming removed 2 bases from V and 5 bases from J; junction bases left unmatched: 9. Germline V CDR1 and CDR2: MDHEN, SYDVKM. The chain's CDR3 is CASSLGGTGGLNTEAFF. In DNA, the CDR3 is TGTGCCAGCAGTTTAGGCGGGACAGGGGGCCTTAATACTGAAGCTTTCTTT.

This clone was detected only a few times. The chain employs TRBV30 and TRBJ2-1; possibly TRBD2 for D (5 bases). Germline V CDR1 and CDR2: GTSNPN, SVGIG (reference sequence). CDR3 length equals 17 residues. The germline V and J ends were trimmed by 2 bases and 0 bases, with 17 bases remaining between them. CDR3 region: CAWSKRIGLSSYNEQFF. The CDR3 bases are TGTGCCTGGAGTAAGCGGATTGGCTTGAGCTCCTACAATGAGCAGTTCTTC.

The chain couples TRBV10-3 to TRBJ2-6; possibly TRBD1 for D (6 bases). Trimming took 2 bases from V and 0 from J, leaving 14 bases between them. The CDR3 covers 18 residues. Germline V lookup: CDR1 ENHRY, CDR2 SYGVKD. In DNA, the CDR3 is TGTGCCATCAGTGAGCCCGGGACAAGAATCTCTGGGGCCAACGTCCTGACTTTC. It codes for CAISEPGTRISGANVLTF.

The CDR3 loop is CASSEMGGRDAGELFF. In DNA, the CDR3 is TGTGCCAGCAGTGAAATGGGGGGTAGGGACGCCGGGGAGCTGTTTTTT. The chain links TRBV2 to TRBJ2-2; D is perhaps TRBD2 (6 bases). Trimming removed 2 bases from V and 6 bases from J, with 16 bases in between. Germline CDR1 is SNHLY and CDR2 is FYNNEI. This CDR3 has 16 amino acids.

The chain links TRBV6-6 to TRBJ2-5; D is perhaps TRBD1 or TRBD2 (6 bases each). The ends were cut back, 7 bases at V and 5 bases at J, with 17 bases in the middle. Germline V gene data show CDR1 as MNHNY and CDR2 as SVGAGI (reference sequence). The CDR3 loop spans 14 amino acids. The CDR3 sequence is CASNQPQGRETQYF. The CDR3 DNA follows: TGTGCCAGCAATCAACCTCAGGGGAGGGAGACCCAGTACTTC.

The chain has TRBV25-1 and TRBJ1-6; 9 nucleotides line up with TRBD1. After removal of 4 bases from V and 9 bases from J, the junction contained 1 base not matched to a gene. Looked up from germline, CDR1 is MGHDK and CDR2 is SYGVNS. CDR3 length: 13 amino acids. The CDR3 here is CASSGQGGSPLHF. The DNA of the CDR3 is TGTGCCAGCAGTGGACAGGGGGGTTCACCCCTCCACTTT. Drawing the rest from reference TRBV25-1 and TRBJ1-6, the complete variable domain is EADIYQTPRYLVIGTGKKITLECSQTMGHDKMYWYQQDPGMELHLIHYSYGVNSTEKGDLSSESTVSRIRTEHFPLTLESARPSHTSQYLCASSGQGGSPLHFGNGTRLTVT.

This clone appeared a single time. This chain links TRBV6-1 with TRBJ1-4; D remains unclear. The CDR3 has 11 amino acids. Between the trimmed V and J ends, which lost 6 bases and 5 bases, there was a span of 4 bases. Germline V gene data show CDR1 as MNHNS and CDR2 as SASEGT. CDR3 amino acids: CASRKNEKLFF. CDR3 DNA: TGTGCCAGCAGAAAAAATGAAAAACTGTTTTTT.

The rearrangement links TRBV11-2 to TRBJ2-5; TRBD1 matches 7 bases. The germline V gene encodes CDR1 SGHAT and CDR2 FQNNGV. This CDR3 has 13 amino acids. V lost 1 base and J lost 7; bases outside the gene matches: 3. This CDR3 reads CASSLGQGVTQYF. The CDR3 DNA is TGTGCCAGCAGCTTAGGCCAGGGGGTGACCCAGTACTTC.

The rearrangement links TRBV2 to TRBJ2-3, with D perhaps TRBD2 (6 bases). Germline-derived CDR1 and CDR2 are SNHLY and FYNNEI. The CDR3 sequence is 13 residues long. V dropped 5 bases and J dropped 4 bases, with 10 bases sitting between them. The CDR3 DNA is TGTGCCAGCAGTACGACTAGGTCAGATACGCAGTATTTT. Its protein is CASSTTRSDTQYF.

CDR3 coding DNA: TGTGCCAGCAGCTACAGGGCGGCGGAAACAGATACGCAGTATTTT. It specifies CASSYRAAETDTQYF. V and J are TRBV7-2 and TRBJ2-3; TRBD1 might be the D (6 bases). Trimming left V 4 bases short and J 3 bases short, with 14 bases between. Germline CDR1 reads SGHTA; CDR2 reads FQGNSA. This CDR3 comprises 15 residues.

The CDR3 sequence: CASGGDRGPEKLFF. The DNA for the CDR3 is TGTGCCAGCGGAGGGGACAGGGGTCCTGAAAAACTGTTTTTT. The chain employs TRBV19 and TRBJ1-4, with TRBD1 matching over 10 bases. Germline CDR1 reads LNHDA; CDR2 reads SQIVND (reference sequence). This CDR3 region has 14 residues. V was pared by 9 bases and J by 7 bases, with 8 bases of the junction left unmatched. Complete variable domain (other parts from reference TRBV19 and TRBJ1-4): DGGITQSPKYLFRKEGQNVTLSCEQNLNHDAMYWYRQDPGQGLRLIYYSQIVNDFQKGDIAEGYSVSREKKESFPLTVTSAQKNPTAFYLCASGGDRGPEKLFFGSGTQLSVL.

V and J are TRBV5-5 and TRBJ2-3; D is unclear. Trimming pared 0 bases from V and 0 bases from J, leaving 5 bases between. The germline V gene has CDR1 SGHKS and CDR2 YYEKEE (reference sequence). This CDR3 has 14 residues. The CDR3 reads CASSLGYSTDTQYF. The CDR3, as DNA: TGTGCCAGCAGCTTGGGCTATAGCACAGATACGCAGTATTTT.

This clone was seen a few times. V and J are TRBV5-6 and TRBJ2-6; D not resolved. CDR3 length equals 15 residues. Trimming pared 6 bases from V and 1 base from J, leaving 11 bases between. Germline CDR1 SGHDT, CDR2 YYEEEE. The CDR3 DNA sequence: TGTGCCAGCAAACTCGTGGCGTCTGGGGCCAACGTCCTGACTTTC. Protein: CASKLVASGANVLTF.

This clone was seen once. V gene TRBV5-4 combines with J gene TRBJ1-1, with 9 bases matching TRBD1. Germline V gene data show CDR1 as SGHNT and CDR2 as YYREEE (reference sequence). The trim removed 4 bases at V and 3 bases at J, leaving 10 bases unmatched. The CDR3 covers 16 residues. CDR3 in DNA: TGTGCCAGCAGCCACGGGACAGGGATCACCGACACTGAAGCTTTCTTT. It yields the protein CASSHGTGITDTEAFF.

The rearrangement links TRBV7-9 to TRBJ1-5, with TRBD1 identical over 9 bases. The V gene end was trimmed by 5 bases and the J gene end by 2 bases; junction bases not matched to a gene: 1. This CDR3 region has 14 residues. Looked up from germline, CDR1 is SEHNR and CDR2 is FQNEAQ (reference sequence). The CDR3 here is CASSRTGGNQPQHF. CDR3 nucleotides: TGTGCCAGCAGCCGGACAGGGGGCAATCAGCCCCAGCATTTT.

Written as DNA, the CDR3 is TGTGCCAGCAGCACCGGGGGGAGTGCGTTGGGTGAGCAGTTCTTC. The encoded protein is CASSTGGSALGEQFF. The genes are TRBV13 and TRBJ2-1, with 7 bases matching TRBD2. V gave up 5 bases and J gave up 9 bases; unmatched junction bases: 13. The germline V gene has CDR1 PRHDT and CDR2 FYEKMQ (reference sequence). This CDR3 region has 15 residues.

V and J are TRBV10-2 and TRBJ2-3; D remains ambiguous. V lost 10 bases to trimming and J lost 0 bases, with 11 bases between them. The CDR3 runs 13 residues. Germline V gives CDR1 WSHSY, CDR2 SAAADI. CDR3 sequence (DNA): TGCGCCATCATTATTCCTAGCACAGATACGCAGTATTTT. Protein sequence: CAIIIPSTDTQYF.

This clone was seen once. The CDR3 is CASSPRGSVSGANVLTF. CDR3 coding DNA: TGTGCCAGCAGCCCCCGAGGGTCTGTCTCTGGGGCCAACGTCCTGACTTTC. The chain couples TRBV4-2 to TRBJ2-6; TRBD2 might be the D (5 bases). The CDR3 extends over 17 amino acids. Germline V gene lookup returns CDR1 LGHNA and CDR2 YNFKEQ. The V end lost 4 bases, the J end lost 0 bases, and 13 bases lay between the germline ends.

This chain uses TRBV2 with TRBJ1-4; a weak D match, TRBD1 (5 bases). CDR3 length equals 14 residues. Germline V gives CDR1 SNHLY, CDR2 FYNNEI. The germline V and J ends were trimmed by 4 bases and 8 bases, with 14 bases remaining between them. The CDR3 DNA follows: TGTGCCAGCAGTGCGGTTAGCAGGGCCGAAAAACTGTTTTTT. Translating gives CASSAVSRAEKLFF.

This clone was observed a handful of times. The V and J genes are TRBV25-1 and TRBJ1-3; D is unclear. Germline V gene sequence: CDR1 MGHDK, CDR2 SYGVNS. V dropped 0 bases and J dropped 0 bases, with 15 bases sitting between them. The CDR3 extends over 18 amino acids. CDR3 coding DNA: TGTGCCAGCAGTGAATACGGCTGGACGGTGAACTCTGGAAACACCATATATTTT. It codes for CASSEYGWTVNSGNTIYF.

This clone was found once. The chain carries TRBV18 and TRBJ2-3; D uncertain. This CDR3 is 14 amino acids long. V lost 0 bases and J lost 4, with 8 bases in between. Germline CDR1 KGHSH, CDR2 LQKENI. The CDR3 coding sequence is TGTGCCAGCTCACCACCGGTAGAGTCAGATACGCAGTATTTT. Translating gives CASSPPVESDTQYF.